This is a list of T cell receptor beta chains from one sample in a study of blood T cell repertoires in COVID-19. Using immunoSEQ multiplex PCR, the repertoire was profiled, and TCRdb retains in-frame clones only, with some absent. The sample includes 180,000 or so clones, 70% to 90% of them seen just once. Sequencing was performed on peripheral blood. Receptors originate from a man in his 60s with acute or convalescent COVID-19. CDR3s include the opening cysteine and the closing phenylalanine or tryptophan. Fields, in order: D gene, clone size, J gene, V gene, CDR3 protein, CDR3 DNA. D genes are given only for firm matches. Rows give clone size only sometimes, using once, few, many, or a class for an expanded clone.

d_call: .
clone_size: .
j_call: TRBJ2-1
v_call: TRBV21-1
cdr3_aa: CASSKKGSGRIHVWTYNEQFF
cdr3_nt: TGTGCCAGCAGCAAAAAAGGGAGCGGGAGGATACACGTCTGGACTTACAATGAGCAGTTCTTC

d_call: TRBD2
clone_size: .
j_call: TRBJ2-7
v_call: TRBV18
cdr3_aa: CASSPSSGSPYEQYF
cdr3_nt: TGTGCCAGCTCACCGAGCAGCGGGAGTCCCTACGAGCAGTACTTC

d_call: TRBD2
clone_size: .
j_call: TRBJ2-1
v_call: TRBV3-1/TRBV3-2
cdr3_aa: CASSAGGSYNEQFF
cdr3_nt: TGTGCCAGCAGCGCGGGAGGGTCCTACAATGAGCAGTTCTTC

d_call: .
clone_size: .
j_call: TRBJ2-2
v_call: TRBV9
cdr3_aa: CASSVGGGGTGELFF
cdr3_nt: TGTGCCAGCAGCGTAGGAGGAGGAGGAACCGGGGAGCTGTTTTTT

d_call: TRBD2
clone_size: few
j_call: TRBJ2-7
v_call: TRBV3-1/TRBV3-2
cdr3_aa: CASSPAGGRENEQYF
cdr3_nt: TGTGCCAGCAGCCCAGCGGGGGGGCGGGAGAACGAGCAGTACTTC

d_call: .
clone_size: once
j_call: TRBJ2-3
v_call: TRBV30
cdr3_aa: CAWSYISMSTDTQYF
cdr3_nt: TGTGCCTGGAGTTATATTAGCATGAGCACAGATACGCAGTATTTT

d_call: .
clone_size: few
j_call: TRBJ1-4
v_call: TRBV29-1
cdr3_aa: CSAAPFAGVGEKLFF
cdr3_nt: TGCAGCGCGGCTCCGTTCGCGGGGGTTGGCGAAAAACTGTTTTTT

d_call: .
clone_size: .
j_call: TRBJ2-3
v_call: TRBV6-2/TRBV6-3
cdr3_aa: CASSYKRTGTDTQYF
cdr3_nt: TGTGCCAGCAGTTACAAGCGGACAGGCACAGATACGCAGTATTTT

d_call: .
clone_size: .
j_call: TRBJ1-4
v_call: TRBV15
cdr3_aa: CATSRVGGARGEKLFF
cdr3_nt: TGTGCCACCAGCAGAGTTGGAGGGGCCCGGGGGGAAAAACTGTTTTTT

d_call: .
clone_size: .
j_call: TRBJ2-7
v_call: TRBV7-2
cdr3_aa: CASSLGPAQGRSTKYF
cdr3_nt: TGTGCCAGCAGCTTAGGTCCCGCACAAGGAAGGAGTACAAAGTACTTC

d_call: TRBD1
clone_size: .
j_call: TRBJ2-5
v_call: TRBV6-5
cdr3_aa: CASRRDRERETQYF
cdr3_nt: TGTGCCAGCAGGCGGGACAGGGAGCGAGAGACCCAGTACTTC

d_call: .
clone_size: .
j_call: TRBJ1-5
v_call: TRBV27
cdr3_aa: CASSSGGYRNQPQHF
cdr3_nt: TGTGCCAGCAGTTCCGGGGGGTACCGCAATCAGCCCCAGCATTTT

d_call: TRBD1
clone_size: .
j_call: TRBJ1-6
v_call: TRBV6-5
cdr3_aa: CASSWGGTGNSPLHF
cdr3_nt: TGTGCCAGCAGTTGGGGCGGGACAGGAAATTCACCCCTCCACTTT

d_call: .
clone_size: .
j_call: TRBJ1-3
v_call: TRBV7-3
cdr3_aa: CASSLSGPGGNTIYF
cdr3_nt: TGTGCCAGCAGCTTAAGCGGCCCAGGGGGAAACACCATATATTTT

d_call: .
clone_size: .
j_call: TRBJ2-4
v_call: TRBV21-1
cdr3_aa: CASSKGGETGLAKNIQYF
cdr3_nt: TGTGCCAGCAGCAAAGGGGGCGAAACAGGGCTAGCCAAAAACATTCAGTACTTC

d_call: TRBD1
clone_size: few
j_call: TRBJ1-5
v_call: TRBV28
cdr3_aa: CASSFGTGGWQPQHF
cdr3_nt: TGTGCCAGCAGTTTTGGGACAGGGGGCTGGCAGCCCCAGCATTTT

d_call: .
clone_size: few
j_call: TRBJ2-4
v_call: TRBV9
cdr3_aa: CASSVSVTSTAKNIQYF
cdr3_nt: TGTGCCAGCAGCGTGTCGGTCACTTCCACAGCCAAAAACATTCAGTACTTC

d_call: .
clone_size: .
j_call: TRBJ1-3
v_call: TRBV19
cdr3_aa: CASGQNPGNTIYF
cdr3_nt: TGTGCCAGTGGGCAGAACCCTGGAAACACCATATATTTT